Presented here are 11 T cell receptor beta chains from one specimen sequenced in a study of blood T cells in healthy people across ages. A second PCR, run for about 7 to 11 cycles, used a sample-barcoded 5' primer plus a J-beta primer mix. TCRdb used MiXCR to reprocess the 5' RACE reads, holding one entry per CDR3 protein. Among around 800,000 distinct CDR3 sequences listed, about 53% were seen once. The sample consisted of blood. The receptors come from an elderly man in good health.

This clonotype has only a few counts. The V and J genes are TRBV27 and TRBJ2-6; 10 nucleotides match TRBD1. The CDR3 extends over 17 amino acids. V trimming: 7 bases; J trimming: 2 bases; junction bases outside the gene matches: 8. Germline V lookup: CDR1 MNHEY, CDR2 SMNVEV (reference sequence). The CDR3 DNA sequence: TGTGCCAGCATGACGGGACAGGGGAGGACTGGGGCCAACGTCCTGACTTTC. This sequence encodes CASMTGQGRTGANVLTF.

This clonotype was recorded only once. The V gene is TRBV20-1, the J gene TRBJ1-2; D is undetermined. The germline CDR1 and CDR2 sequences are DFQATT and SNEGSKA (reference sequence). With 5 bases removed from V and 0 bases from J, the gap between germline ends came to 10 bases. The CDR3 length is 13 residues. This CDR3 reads CSASEDANYGYTF. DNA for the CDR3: TGCAGTGCTTCAGAAGACGCTAACTATGGCTACACCTTC.

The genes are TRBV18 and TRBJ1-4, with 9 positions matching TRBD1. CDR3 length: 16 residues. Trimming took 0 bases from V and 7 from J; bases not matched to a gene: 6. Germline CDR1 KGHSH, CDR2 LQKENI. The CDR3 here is CASSPPGQGRIEKLFF. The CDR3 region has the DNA TGTGCCAGCTCACCACCGGGACAGGGAAGGATTGAAAAACTGTTTTTT.

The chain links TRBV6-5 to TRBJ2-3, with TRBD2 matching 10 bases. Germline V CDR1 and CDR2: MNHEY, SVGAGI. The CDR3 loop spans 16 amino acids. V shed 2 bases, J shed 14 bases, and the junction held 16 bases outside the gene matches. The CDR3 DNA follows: TGTGCCAGCAGTTACAGGGCTAGCGGGAGCGAAAGATACGCGTATTTT. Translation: CASSYRASGSERYAYF.

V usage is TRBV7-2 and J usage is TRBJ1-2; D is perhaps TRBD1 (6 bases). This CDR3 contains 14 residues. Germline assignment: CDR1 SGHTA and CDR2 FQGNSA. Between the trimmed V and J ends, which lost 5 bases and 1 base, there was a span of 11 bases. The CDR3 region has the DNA TGTGCCAGCAGCCCCCGGGACATTAACTATGGCTACACCTTC. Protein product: CASSPRDINYGYTF.

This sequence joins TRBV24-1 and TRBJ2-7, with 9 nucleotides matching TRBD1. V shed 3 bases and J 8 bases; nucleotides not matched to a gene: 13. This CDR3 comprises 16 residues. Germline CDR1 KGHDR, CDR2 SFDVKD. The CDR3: CATSDRRTGASGKQYF. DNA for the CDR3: TGTGCCACCAGTGATAGACGGACAGGGGCTTCGGGCAAGCAGTACTTC.

Here the CDR3 DNA reads TGCGCCAGCAGCTCTAACCCCGGACTAGCGGGAACTTCTGGGGCCAACGTCCTGACTTTC. Amino acid sequence: CASSSNPGLAGTSGANVLTF. The V and J genes are TRBV5-1 and TRBJ2-6, with 12 bases lining up with TRBD2. J gave up 1 base and V 3 bases, and 11 bases lay outside the gene matches. The CDR3 spans 20 residues. CDR1 and CDR2 from the germline V gene are SGHRS and YFSETQ.

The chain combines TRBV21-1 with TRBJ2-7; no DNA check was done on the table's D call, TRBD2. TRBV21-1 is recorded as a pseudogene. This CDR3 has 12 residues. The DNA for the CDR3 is TGTGCCAGCGTCCAGGCCCACTACGAGCAGTACTTC. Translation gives CASVQAHYEQYF.

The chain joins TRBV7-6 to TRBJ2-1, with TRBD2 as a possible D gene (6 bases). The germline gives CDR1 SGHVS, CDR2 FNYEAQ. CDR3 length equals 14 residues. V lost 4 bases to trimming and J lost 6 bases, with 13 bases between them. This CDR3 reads CASSSETRSNEQFF. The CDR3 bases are TGTGCCAGCAGCTCCGAGACTAGGTCCAATGAGCAGTTCTTC.

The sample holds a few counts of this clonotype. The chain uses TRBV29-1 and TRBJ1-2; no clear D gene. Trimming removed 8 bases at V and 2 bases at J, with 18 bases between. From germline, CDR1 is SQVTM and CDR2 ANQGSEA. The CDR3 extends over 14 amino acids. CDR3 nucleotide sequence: TGCAGCTCAGCCCGTCTGAGGGTAAACTATGGCTACACCTTC. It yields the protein CSSARLRVNYGYTF.

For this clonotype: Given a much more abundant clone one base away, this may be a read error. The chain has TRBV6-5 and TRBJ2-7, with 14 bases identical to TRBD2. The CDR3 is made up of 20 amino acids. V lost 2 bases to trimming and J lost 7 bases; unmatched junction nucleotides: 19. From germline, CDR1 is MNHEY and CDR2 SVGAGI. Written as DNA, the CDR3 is TGTGCCAGCAGTTACAGAATGGGACTAGCGGGAGAGAGCTCCTACAATGAGCAGTACTTC. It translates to CASSYRMGLAGESSYNEQYF.